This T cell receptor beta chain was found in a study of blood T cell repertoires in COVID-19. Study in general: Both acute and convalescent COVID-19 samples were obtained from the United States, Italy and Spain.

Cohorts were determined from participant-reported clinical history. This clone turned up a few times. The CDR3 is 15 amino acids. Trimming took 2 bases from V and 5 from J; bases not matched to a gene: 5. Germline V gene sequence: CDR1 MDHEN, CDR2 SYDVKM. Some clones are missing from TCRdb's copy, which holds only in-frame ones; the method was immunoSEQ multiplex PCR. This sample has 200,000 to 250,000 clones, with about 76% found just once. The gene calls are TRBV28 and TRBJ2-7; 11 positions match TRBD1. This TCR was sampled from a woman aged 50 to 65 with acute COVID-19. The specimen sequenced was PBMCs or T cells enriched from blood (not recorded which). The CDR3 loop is CASSLKGTGGHEQYF. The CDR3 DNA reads TGTGCCAGCAGTTTAAAGGGGACAGGGGGGCACGAGCAGTACTTC.